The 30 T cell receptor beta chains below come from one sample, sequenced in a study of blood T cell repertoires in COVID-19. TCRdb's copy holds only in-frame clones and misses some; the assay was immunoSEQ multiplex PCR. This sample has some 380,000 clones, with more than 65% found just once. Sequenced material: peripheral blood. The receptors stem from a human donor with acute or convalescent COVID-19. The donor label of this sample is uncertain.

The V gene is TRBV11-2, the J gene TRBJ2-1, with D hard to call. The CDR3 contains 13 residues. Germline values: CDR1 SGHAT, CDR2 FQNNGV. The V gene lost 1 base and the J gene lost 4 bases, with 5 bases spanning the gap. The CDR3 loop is CASSLGAYNEQFF. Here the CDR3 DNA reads TGTGCCAGCAGCTTAGGTGCGTACAATGAGCAGTTCTTC.

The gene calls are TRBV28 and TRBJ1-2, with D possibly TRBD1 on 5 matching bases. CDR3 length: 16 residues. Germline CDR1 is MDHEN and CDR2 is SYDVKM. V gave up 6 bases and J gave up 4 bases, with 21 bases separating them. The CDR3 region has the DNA TGTGCCAGCAGCCCCGGCCGCCCGACAGTTAGCTATGGCTACACCTTC. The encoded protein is CASSPGRPTVSYGYTF.

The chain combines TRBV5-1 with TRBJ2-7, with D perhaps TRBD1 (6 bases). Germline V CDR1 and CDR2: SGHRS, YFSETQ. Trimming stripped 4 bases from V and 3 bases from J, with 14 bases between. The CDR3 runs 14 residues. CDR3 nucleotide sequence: TGCGCCAGCAGCCCCCAGGGGATCAACTACGAGCAGTACTTC. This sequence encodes CASSPQGINYEQYF.

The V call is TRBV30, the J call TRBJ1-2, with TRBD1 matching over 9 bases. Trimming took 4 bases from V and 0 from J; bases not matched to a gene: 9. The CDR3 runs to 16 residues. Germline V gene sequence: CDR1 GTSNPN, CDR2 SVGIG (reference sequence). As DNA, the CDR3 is TGTGCCTGGATGTTCGGGACAGGGTCAGCTAACTATGGCTACACCTTC. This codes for CAWMFGTGSANYGYTF.

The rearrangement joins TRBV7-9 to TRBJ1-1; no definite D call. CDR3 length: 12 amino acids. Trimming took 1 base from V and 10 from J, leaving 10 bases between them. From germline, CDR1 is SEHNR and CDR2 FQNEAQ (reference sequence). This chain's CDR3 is CASSLEFRGAFF. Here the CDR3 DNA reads TGTGCCAGCAGCTTAGAATTCCGGGGAGCTTTCTTT.

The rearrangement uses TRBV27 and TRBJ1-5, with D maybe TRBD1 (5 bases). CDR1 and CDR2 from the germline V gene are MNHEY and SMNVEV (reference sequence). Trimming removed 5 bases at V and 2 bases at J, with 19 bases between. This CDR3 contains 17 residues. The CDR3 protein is CASSPRVTAAGNQPQHF. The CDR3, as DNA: TGTGCCAGCAGTCCACGTGTGACAGCTGCAGGCAATCAGCCCCAGCATTTT.

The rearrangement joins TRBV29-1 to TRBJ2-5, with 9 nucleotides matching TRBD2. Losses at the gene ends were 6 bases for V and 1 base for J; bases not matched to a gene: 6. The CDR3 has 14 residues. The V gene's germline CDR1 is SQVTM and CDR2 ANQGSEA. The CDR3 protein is CSVLKTSGQETQYF. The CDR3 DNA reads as TGCAGCGTCTTGAAGACTAGCGGCCAAGAGACCCAGTACTTC.

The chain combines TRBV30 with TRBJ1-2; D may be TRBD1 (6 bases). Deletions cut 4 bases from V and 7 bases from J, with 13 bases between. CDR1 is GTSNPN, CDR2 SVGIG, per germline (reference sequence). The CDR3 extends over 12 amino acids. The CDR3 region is CAWMAGVRGYTF. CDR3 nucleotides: TGTGCCTGGATGGCAGGGGTGCGTGGCTACACCTTC.

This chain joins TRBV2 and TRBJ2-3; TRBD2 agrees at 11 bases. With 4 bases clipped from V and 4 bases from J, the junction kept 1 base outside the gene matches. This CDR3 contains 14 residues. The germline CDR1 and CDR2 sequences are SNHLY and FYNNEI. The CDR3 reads CASSALAGADTQYF. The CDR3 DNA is TGTGCCAGCAGTGCACTAGCGGGGGCAGATACGCAGTATTTT.

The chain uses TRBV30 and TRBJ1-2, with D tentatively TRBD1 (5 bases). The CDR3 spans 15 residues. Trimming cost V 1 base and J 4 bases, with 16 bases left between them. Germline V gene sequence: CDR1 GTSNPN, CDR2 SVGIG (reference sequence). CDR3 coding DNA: TGTGCCTGGAGTGCAGGGTTTAAGCGCGGCTATGGCTACACCTTC. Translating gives CAWSAGFKRGYGYTF.

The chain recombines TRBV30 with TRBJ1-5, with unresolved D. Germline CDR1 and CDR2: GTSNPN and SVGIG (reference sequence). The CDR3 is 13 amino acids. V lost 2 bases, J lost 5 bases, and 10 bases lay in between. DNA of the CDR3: TGTGCCTGGAGTTCCCAGAACCATCAGCCCCAGCATTTT. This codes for CAWSSQNHQPQHF.

CDR3 loop: CASSLDRGSAVNYGYTF. CDR3 nucleotide sequence: TGTGCCAGCAGCTTAGACAGGGGCTCGGCGGTGAACTATGGCTACACCTTC. This chain links TRBV7-2 with TRBJ1-2; 7 bases agree with TRBD1. Germline lookup yields CDR1 SGHTA and CDR2 FQGNSA. V lost 1 base to trimming and J lost 2 bases; unmatched junction nucleotides: 10. The CDR3 covers 17 residues.

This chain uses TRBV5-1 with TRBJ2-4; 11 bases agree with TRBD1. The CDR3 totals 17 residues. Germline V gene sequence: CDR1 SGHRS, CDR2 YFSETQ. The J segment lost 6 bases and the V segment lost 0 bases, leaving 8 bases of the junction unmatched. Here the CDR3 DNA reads TGCGCCAGCAGCTTGGGCGGGACAGGGGGACCAACAAACATTCAGTACTTC. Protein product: CASSLGGTGGPTNIQYF.

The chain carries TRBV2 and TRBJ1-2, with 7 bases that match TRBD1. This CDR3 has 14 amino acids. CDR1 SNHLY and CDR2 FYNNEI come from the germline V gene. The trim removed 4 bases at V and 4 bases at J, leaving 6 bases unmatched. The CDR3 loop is CASSVGRGSYGYTF. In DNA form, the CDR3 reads TGTGCCAGCAGTGTGGGCAGGGGGTCCTATGGCTACACCTTC.

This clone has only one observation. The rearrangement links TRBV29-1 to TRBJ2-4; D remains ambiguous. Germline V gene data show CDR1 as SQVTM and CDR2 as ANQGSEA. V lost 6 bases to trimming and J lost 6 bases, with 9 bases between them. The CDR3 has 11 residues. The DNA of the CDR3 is TGCAGCGTATTAGACTTAAACATTCAGTACTTC. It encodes CSVLDLNIQYF.

CDR3 loop: CSVERHTNTGELFF. Here the CDR3 DNA reads TGCAGCGTTGAGCGGCACACCAACACCGGGGAGCTGTTTTTT. J is TRBJ2-2 and V is TRBV29-1, with D uncertain. The germline CDR1 and CDR2 sequences are SQVTM and ANQGSEA. The CDR3 extends over 14 amino acids. V lost 3 bases and J 2 bases, leaving 10 bases between the germline ends.

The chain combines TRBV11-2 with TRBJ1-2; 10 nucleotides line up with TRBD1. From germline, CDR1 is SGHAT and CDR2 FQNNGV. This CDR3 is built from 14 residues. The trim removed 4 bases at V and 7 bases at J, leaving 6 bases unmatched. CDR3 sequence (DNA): TGTGCCAGCAGCTCGGGACAGGGGAGGGGTGGCTACACCTTC. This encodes CASSSGQGRGGYTF.

For the CDR3, the DNA is TGTGCCAGCATCCAAACAGGGACCTCTGGGGCCAACGTCCTGACTTTC. It specifies CASIQTGTSGANVLTF. The chain uses TRBV6-6 and TRBJ2-6, with D possibly being TRBD1 (6 bases). Germline lookup yields CDR1 MNHNY and CDR2 SVGAGI (reference sequence). This CDR3 comprises 16 residues. Trimming removed 7 bases at V and 0 bases at J, with 13 bases between.

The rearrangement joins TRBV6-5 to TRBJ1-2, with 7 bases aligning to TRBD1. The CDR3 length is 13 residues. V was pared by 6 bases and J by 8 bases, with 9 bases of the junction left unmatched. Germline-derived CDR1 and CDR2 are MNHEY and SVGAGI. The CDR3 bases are TGTGCCAGCAGCCCCACAGGGGCTCACGGCTACACCTTC. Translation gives CASSPTGAHGYTF.

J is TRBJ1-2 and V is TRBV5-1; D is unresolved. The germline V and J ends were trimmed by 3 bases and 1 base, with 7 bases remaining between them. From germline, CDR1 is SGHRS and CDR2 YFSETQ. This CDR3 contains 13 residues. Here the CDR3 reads CASSSGVNYGYTF. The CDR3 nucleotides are TGCGCCAGCAGCTCGGGAGTTAACTATGGCTACACCTTC.

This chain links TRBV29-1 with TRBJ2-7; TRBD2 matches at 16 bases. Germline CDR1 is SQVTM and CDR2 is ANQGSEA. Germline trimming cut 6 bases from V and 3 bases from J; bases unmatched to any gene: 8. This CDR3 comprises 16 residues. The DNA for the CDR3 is TGCAGCGTGGGACTAGCGGGAGGGCGGGGGGTCTACGAGCAGTACTTC. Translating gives CSVGLAGGRGVYEQYF.

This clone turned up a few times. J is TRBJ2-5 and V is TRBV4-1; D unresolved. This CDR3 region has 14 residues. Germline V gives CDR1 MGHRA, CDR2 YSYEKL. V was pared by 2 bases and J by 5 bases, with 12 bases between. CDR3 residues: CASSQLAGKETQYF. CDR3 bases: TGCGCCAGCAGCCAACTGGCAGGCAAGGAGACCCAGTACTTC.

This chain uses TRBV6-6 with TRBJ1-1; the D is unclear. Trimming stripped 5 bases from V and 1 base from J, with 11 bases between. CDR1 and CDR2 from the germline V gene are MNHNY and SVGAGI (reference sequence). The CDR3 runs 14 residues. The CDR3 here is CASSDNRKNTEAFF. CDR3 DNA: TGTGCCAGCAGTGATAACAGAAAGAACACTGAAGCTTTCTTT.

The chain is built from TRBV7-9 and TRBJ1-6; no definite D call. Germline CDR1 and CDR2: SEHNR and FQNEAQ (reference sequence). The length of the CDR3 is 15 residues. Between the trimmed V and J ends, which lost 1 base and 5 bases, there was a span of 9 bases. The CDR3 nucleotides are TGTGCCAGCAGCTTAGGGGCCTTTAATAATTCACCCCTCCACTTT. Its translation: CASSLGAFNNSPLHF.

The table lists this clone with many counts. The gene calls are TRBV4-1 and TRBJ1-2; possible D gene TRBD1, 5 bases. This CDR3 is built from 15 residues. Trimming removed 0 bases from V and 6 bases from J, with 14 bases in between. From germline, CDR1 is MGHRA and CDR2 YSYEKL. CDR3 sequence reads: CASSQEAGYSDGYTF. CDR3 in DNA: TGCGCCAGCAGCCAAGAGGCAGGGTATTCAGATGGCTACACCTTC.

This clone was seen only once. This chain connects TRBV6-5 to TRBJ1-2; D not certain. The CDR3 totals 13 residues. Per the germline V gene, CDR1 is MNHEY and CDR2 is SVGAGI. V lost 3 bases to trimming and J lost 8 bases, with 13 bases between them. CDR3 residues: CASSYINSGGYTF. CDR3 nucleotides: TGTGCCAGCAGTTATATCAACAGTGGGGGCTACACCTTC.

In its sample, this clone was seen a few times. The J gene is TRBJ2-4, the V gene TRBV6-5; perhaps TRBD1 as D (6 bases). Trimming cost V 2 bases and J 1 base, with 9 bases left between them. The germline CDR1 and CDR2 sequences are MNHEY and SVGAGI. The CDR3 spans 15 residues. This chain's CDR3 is CASSYVQGAKNIQYF. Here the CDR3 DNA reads TGTGCCAGCAGTTACGTCCAGGGGGCCAAAAACATTCAGTACTTC.

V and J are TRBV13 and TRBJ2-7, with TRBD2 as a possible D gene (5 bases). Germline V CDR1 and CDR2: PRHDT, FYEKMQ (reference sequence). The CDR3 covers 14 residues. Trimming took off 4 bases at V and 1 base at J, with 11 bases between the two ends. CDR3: CASSSTRLSYEQYF. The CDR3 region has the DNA TGTGCCAGCAGCTCCACTAGGCTTTCCTACGAGCAGTACTTC.

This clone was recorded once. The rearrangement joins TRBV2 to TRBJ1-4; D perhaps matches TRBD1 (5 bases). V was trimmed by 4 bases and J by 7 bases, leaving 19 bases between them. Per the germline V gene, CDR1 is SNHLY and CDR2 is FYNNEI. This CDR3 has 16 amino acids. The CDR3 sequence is CASSGSWRGGLEKLFF. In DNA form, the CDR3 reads TGTGCCAGCAGTGGCAGTTGGAGGGGCGGACTTGAAAAACTGTTTTTT. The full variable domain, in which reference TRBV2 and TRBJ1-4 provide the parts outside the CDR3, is EPEVTQTPSHQVTQMGQEVILRCVPISNHLYFYWYRQILGQKVEFLVSFYNNEISEKSEIFDDQFSVERPDGSNFTLKIRSTKLEDSAMYFCASSGSWRGGLEKLFFGSGTQLSVL.

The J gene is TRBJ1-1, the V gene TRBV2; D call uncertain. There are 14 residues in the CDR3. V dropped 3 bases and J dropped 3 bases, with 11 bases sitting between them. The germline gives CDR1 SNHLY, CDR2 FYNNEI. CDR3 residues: CASSDKRVDTEAFF. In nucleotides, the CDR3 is TGTGCCAGCAGTGATAAGCGGGTCGACACTGAAGCTTTCTTT.